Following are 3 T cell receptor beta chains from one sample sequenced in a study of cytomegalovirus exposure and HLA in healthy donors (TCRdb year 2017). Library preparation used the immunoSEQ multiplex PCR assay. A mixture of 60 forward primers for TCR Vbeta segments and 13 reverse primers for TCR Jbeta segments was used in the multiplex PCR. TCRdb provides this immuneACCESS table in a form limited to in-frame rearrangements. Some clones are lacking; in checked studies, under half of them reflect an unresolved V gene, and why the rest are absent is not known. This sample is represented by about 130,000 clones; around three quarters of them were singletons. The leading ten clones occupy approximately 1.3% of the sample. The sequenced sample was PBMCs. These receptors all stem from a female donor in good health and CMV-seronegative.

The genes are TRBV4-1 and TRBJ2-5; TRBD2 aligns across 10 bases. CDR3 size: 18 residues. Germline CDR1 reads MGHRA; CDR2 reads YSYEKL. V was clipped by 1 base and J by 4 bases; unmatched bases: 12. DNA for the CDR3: TGCGCCAGCAGCCAAGCCGGGGGGCTAGCGGGAGTGGTAGAGACCCAGTACTTC. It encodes CASSQAGGLAGVVETQYF.

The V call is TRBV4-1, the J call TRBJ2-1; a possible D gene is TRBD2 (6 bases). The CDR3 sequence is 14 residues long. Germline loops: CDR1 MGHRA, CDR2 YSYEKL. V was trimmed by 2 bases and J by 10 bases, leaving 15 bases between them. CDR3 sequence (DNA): TGCGCCAGCAGCCAACTCGAGGCGGGAAGAGAGCAGTTCTTC. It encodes CASSQLEAGREQFF.

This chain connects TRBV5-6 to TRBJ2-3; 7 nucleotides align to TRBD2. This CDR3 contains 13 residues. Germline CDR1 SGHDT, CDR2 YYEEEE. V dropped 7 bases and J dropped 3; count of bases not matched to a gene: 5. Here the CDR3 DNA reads TGTGCCAGCGGCCTAGCGGTTACAGATACGCAGTATTTT. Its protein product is CASGLAVTDTQYF.